These T cell receptor beta chains were read from a single sample in a study of metastatic and nonmetastatic thyroid tumors. TCRdb re-analyzed the PCR reads through MiXCR. There are about 19,000 clones in the sample; less than 30% occur only once, and 3% to 4% lies in the top ten. The material sequenced was blood. These receptors all stem from a male donor with papillary thyroid cancer or a benign thyroid nodule (not recorded which). Some clones in this sample may be carry-over from other donors' samples. Both conserved end residues are part of each CDR3. D genes are given only for firm matches. Not all rows give a size; the values are once, few, many and, for expanded clones, a class.

TRBJ1-5,.,.,TRBV3-1,TGTGCCAGCAGCCAAGGGAGAAGGACTCAGCCCCAGCATTTT,CASSQGRRTQPQHF
TRBJ1-2,TRBD1,.,TRBV7-2,TGTGCCAGCAGCTTAGCGCAGGGGACAGGGAATGGCTACACCTTC,CASSLAQGTGNGYTF
TRBJ1-2,TRBD1,few,TRBV28,TGTGCCAGCAGTCCTTATCTTCGACAGGGGTACGGCTACACCTTC,CASSPYLRQGYGYTF
TRBJ2-1,.,.,TRBV19,TGTGCCAGTAGTATGTCCCAACTCGCGGGAATCCTTGGAAATGAGCAGTTCTTC,CASSMSQLAGILGNEQFF
TRBJ2-2,.,few,TRBV6-5,TGTGCCAGCAGTTACGAGGGGGGCCATAACACCGGGGAGCTGTTTTTT,CASSYEGGHNTGELFF
TRBJ1-1,.,.,TRBV13,TGTGCCAGCAGCATCCGGGAAATGAACACTGAAGCTTTCTTT,CASSIREMNTEAFF
TRBJ1-5,.,few,TRBV9,TGTGCCAGCAGCTATAGCAATCAGCCCCAGCATTTT,CASSYSNQPQHF
TRBJ1-3,.,.,TRBV5-1,TGCGCCAGCAGCTTGAGTGACAGGTTGGCTGGAAACACCATATATTTT,CASSLSDRLAGNTIYF
TRBJ2-5,TRBD1,many,TRBV27,TGTGCCAGCAGTGACCGGGACAGGGATGAAGAGACCCAGTACTTC,CASSDRDRDEETQYF
TRBJ2-7,TRBD1,medium-sized,TRBV10-3,TGTGCCATCTTCCCTGCCGGGACAGCGTCTGGCGAGCAGTACTTC,CAIFPAGTASGEQYF
TRBJ2-5,.,medium-sized,TRBV11-2,TGTGCCAGCAGCTTTAGGCAGGGAGGCAAAGAGACCCAGTACTTC,CASSFRQGGKETQYF
TRBJ2-7,TRBD1,medium-sized,TRBV2,TGTGCCAGCAGGGACGAGGGACAGACCTACGAGCAGTACTTC,CASRDEGQTYEQYF
TRBJ1-5,.,.,TRBV5-6,TGTGCCAGCAGCTTATCTAAGACAGGTAATCAGCCCCAGCATTTT,CASSLSKTGNQPQHF
TRBJ2-3,.,medium-sized,TRBV7-2,TGTGCCAGCAGCCCAAAGGGGACGGGCACAGATACGCAGTATTTT,CASSPKGTGTDTQYF
TRBJ2-7,.,many,TRBV14,TGTGCCAGCAGCCAAGACCTAGGCTACGAGCAGTACTTC,CASSQDLGYEQYF
TRBJ2-2,.,medium-sized,TRBV30,TGTGCCTGGAGTAACAGGGTTCCCGGGGAGCTGTTTTTT,CAWSNRVPGELFF
TRBJ2-7,.,medium-sized,TRBV3-1,TGTGCCAGCAGTAGGACAGAGGGTTACGAGCAGTACTTC,CASSRTEGYEQYF
TRBJ2-6,.,few,TRBV12-3/TRBV12-4,TGTGCCAGCATCTTTGATGGTGCCAACTTCCTGACTTTC,CASIFDGANFLTF
TRBJ1-2,.,.,TRBV5-1,TGCGCCAGCAGCTTGAAAGGGCCCAACTATGGCTACACCTTC,CASSLKGPNYGYTF
TRBJ2-3,.,once,TRBV9,TGTGCCAGCAGCGTAAGTAGCACAGATACGCAGTATTTT,CASSVSSTDTQYF
TRBJ2-3,.,medium-sized,TRBV24-1,TGTGCCACCAGTGATGGGGGGGCGTGGGGCACAGATACGCAGTATTTT,CATSDGGAWGTDTQYF
TRBJ1-4,.,medium-sized,TRBV27,TGTGCCAGCAGTTTACGAACTAATGAAAAACTGTTTTTT,CASSLRTNEKLFF
TRBJ1-3,.,.,TRBV5-1,TGCGCCAGCAGCTTGTGGGGGAGTGGAAACACCATATATTTT,CASSLWGSGNTIYF
TRBJ2-3,.,medium-sized,TRBV28,TGTGCCAGCAGTTTGGGGCAGAGCCCAGATACGCAGTATTTT,CASSLGQSPDTQYF
TRBJ1-2,.,.,TRBV28,TGTGCCATCAGGCCCGGACAGTTATATGGCTACACCTTC,CAIRPGQLYGYTF
TRBJ1-6,TRBD1,.,TRBV12-3/TRBV12-4,TGTGCCAGCAGTTTGGGACAGAGCTCCTATAATTCACCCCTCCACTTT,CASSLGQSSYNSPLHF
TRBJ2-7,TRBD2,.,TRBV11-2,TGTGCCAGCAGCCCGACTAGCGGGGGGGTCGAGCAGTACTTC,CASSPTSGGVEQYF